This TCR beta chain was captured in a study of blood T cell repertoires in COVID-19. Study background: From the United States, Italy and Spain came samples of acute and convalescent COVID-19. PBMCs, B-cell-depleted T cells, or T cells provided the cDNA or gDNA that made up the material.

V shed 4 bases and J 2 bases; nucleotides not matched to a gene: 14. This CDR3 is 18 amino acids long. Germline values: CDR1 LGHDT, CDR2 YNNKEL (reference sequence). Authors' data handling: Estimation of nucleated cell counts relied on the amplification of reference gene primers. TCRdb keeps only in-frame clones here, not all; method: immunoSEQ multiplex PCR. V and J calls and clone size are as listed in that table; D and trimming were resolved from the DNA. This sample has over 100,000 clones; over 60% occur once, and the top ten carry approximately 4%. This chain links TRBV3-1 (or the pseudogene TRBV3-2) with TRBJ1-5, with 7 nucleotides matching TRBD1. What was sequenced was peripheral blood. This receptor was identified in an elderly woman with acute or convalescent COVID-19. As DNA, the CDR3 is TGTGCCAGCAGCCTATACGCTGAAACAGGGGTTTGCAATCAGCCCCAGCATTTT. Translation: CASSLYAETGVCNQPQHF.